This T cell receptor beta chain was documented in a study of tumor and adjacent non-tumor tissue in lung cancer. About the research overall: Around 4.4 million productive TCRbeta reads were obtained per sample on average.

RNA was extracted from bulk tissue without any cell sorting. Germline V CDR1 and CDR2: MNHEY, SVGAGI. Trimming left V 3 bases short and J 5 bases short, with 8 bases between. The CDR3 extends over 14 amino acids. A modified ARM-PCR protocol with three rounds of nested PCR amplified TCRbeta. Using its own MiXCR run on the multiplex PCR reads, TCRdb lists one record per CDR3 protein. In the table there are around 210,000 distinct CDR3 sequences, over 55% of which are singletons. With respect to this clonotype: This may be a read error, as it is one base from a much larger clone.

This sequence was found in a man between 60 and 70 years old with non-small cell lung cancer. This rearrangement joins TRBV6-5 to TRBJ1-6; a weak D match, TRBD1 (6 bases). Sequenced sample: lung tumor tissue. The CDR3 coding sequence is TGTGCCAGCAGTTATCAGGGGAATAATTCACCCCTCCACTTT. This sequence encodes CASSYQGNNSPLHF.